These 22 T cell receptor beta chains were all obtained from the same sample, sequenced in a study of blood T cell repertoires in COVID-19. Using immunoSEQ multiplex PCR, the repertoire was profiled, and TCRdb retains in-frame clones only, with some absent. The sample lists around 250,000 clones, more than 70% occurring once. Sequencing used PBMCs or T cells enriched from blood (not recorded which). The receptor set was obtained from a woman between 45 and 60 years old who had recovered from COVID-19.

The V and J genes are TRBV7-9 and TRBJ1-1; maybe TRBD1 (5 bases). Germline V lookup: CDR1 SEHNR, CDR2 FQNEAQ (reference sequence). This CDR3 spans 14 amino acids. Deletions cut 1 base from V and 4 bases from J, with 10 bases between. CDR3 loop: CASSLDQGSTEAFF. The CDR3 DNA reads as TGTGCCAGCAGCTTAGATCAGGGCTCCACTGAAGCTTTCTTT.

This clone was counted once. Here the CDR3 DNA reads TGTGCCAGCAGCTTAGCCCCGCGGGCAGGCACTGAAGCTTTCTTT. Translation gives CASSLAPRAGTEAFF. The gene calls are TRBV7-2 and TRBJ1-1; D is undetermined. V lost 0 bases and J lost 4, with 12 bases in between. The CDR3 has 15 residues. Germline-derived CDR1 and CDR2 are SGHTA and FQGNSA.

The rearrangement joins TRBV7-9 to TRBJ2-5; 7 bases line up with TRBD2. CDR1 SEHNR and CDR2 FQNEAQ come from the germline V gene (reference sequence). Trimming cost V 2 bases and J 5 bases; bases outside gene matches: 8. The CDR3 has 15 amino acids. The CDR3 DNA reads TGTGCCAGCAGCTTATATAATAAGGGAGGGGAGACCCAGTACTTC. Amino acid sequence: CASSLYNKGGETQYF.

The gene calls are TRBV20-1 and TRBJ1-1, with TRBD1 matching over 11 bases. The CDR3 has 14 amino acids. Germline-derived CDR1 and CDR2 are DFQATT and SNEGSKA (reference sequence). The ends lost 3 bases at V and 4 bases at J; junction bases unmatched: 4. Written as DNA, the CDR3 is TGCAGTGCTAGTATGGGGACAGGGGGCACTGAAGCTTTCTTT. Amino acid sequence: CSASMGTGGTEAFF.

The chain uses TRBV6-2 or TRBV6-3 and TRBJ1-1; D unclear. Trimming left V 0 bases short and J 6 bases short, with 14 bases between. This CDR3 comprises 15 residues. CDR1 MNHEY and CDR2 SVGEGT come from the germline V gene. The CDR3 loop is CASSYSSATRSEAFF. CDR3 coding DNA: TGTGCCAGCAGTTACTCGTCTGCTACTCGGTCTGAAGCTTTCTTT.

Details on this clone: The junction shows a germline mismatch at one end, possibly a read error. At the DNA level, this CDR3 is encoded by other sequences in the same sample as well. This chain connects TRBV5-1 to TRBJ1-1; unclear D gene. Per germline, CDR1 SGHRS and CDR2 YFSETQ. The CDR3 is 13 residues long. DNA of the CDR3: TGCGCCAGCACTCTGGGAGGGTACACCGAAGCTTTCTTT. This translates into CASTLGGYTEAFF.

The chain links TRBV7-9 to TRBJ2-3, with TRBD2 as a possible D gene (7 bases). With 2 bases removed from V and 0 bases from J, the gap between germline ends came to 12 bases. The CDR3 totals 16 residues. Germline V lookup: CDR1 SEHNR, CDR2 FQNEAQ (reference sequence). The CDR3: CASSLTGGASTDTQYF. As DNA, the CDR3 is TGTGCCAGCAGCTTAACGGGGGGCGCTAGCACAGATACGCAGTATTTT.

This chain links TRBV18 with TRBJ2-7; 10 nucleotides line up with TRBD2. Per the germline V gene, CDR1 is KGHSH and CDR2 is LQKENI. This CDR3 is built from 15 residues. The V and J ends lost 0 bases and 5 bases, in that order; junction bases with no gene match: 4. The CDR3 DNA is TGTGCCAGCTCACCACCGGGGACTAGCGTCCACGAGCAGTACTTC. Amino acids: CASSPPGTSVHEQYF. The variable domain in full, with the rest retrieved from reference TRBV18 and TRBJ2-7, is NAGVMQNPRHLVRRRGQEARLRCSPMKGHSHVYWYRQLPEEGLKFMVYLQKENIIDESGMPKERFSAEFPKEGPSILRIQQVVRGDSAAYFCASSPPGTSVHEQYFGPGTRLTVT.

The chain recombines TRBV4-3 with TRBJ1-3; TRBD1 is a possible D gene (5 bases). The CDR3 covers 17 residues. V lost 2 bases to trimming and J lost 2 bases, with 16 bases between them. CDR1 is LGHNA and CDR2 is YSLEER in the germline V gene. The CDR3 is CASSQYLRGETGNTIYF. The CDR3, as DNA: TGCGCCAGCAGCCAATATCTCCGGGGGGAAACTGGAAACACCATATATTTT.

Of note for this clone: One end of the junction does not line up with germline, which may come from a read error. V is TRBV4-1 and J is TRBJ2-7; 7 bases line up with TRBD1. Germline values: CDR1 MGHRA, CDR2 YSYEKL. This CDR3 has 15 amino acids. Written as DNA, the CDR3 is TGCGCCAGCAGCCGACCGACAGGGATTTCCTCCGAGCAGTACTTC. Amino acid sequence: CASSRPTGISSEQYF.

This chain uses TRBV7-3 with TRBJ2-3; TRBD1 agrees at 8 bases. V was pared by 1 base and J by 5 bases, with 8 bases of the junction left unmatched. Germline V lookup: CDR1 SGHTA, CDR2 FQGTGA. The CDR3 runs to 16 residues. The CDR3, as DNA: TGTGCCAGCAGCTTAAATCCCGGACAGGGTGTAGATACGCAGTATTTT. This sequence encodes CASSLNPGQGVDTQYF. The whole variable domain, remainder taken from reference TRBV7-3 and TRBJ2-3, is GAGVSQTPSNKVTEKGKYVELRCDPISGHTALYWYRQSLGQGPEFLIYFQGTGAADDSGLPNDRFFAVRPEGSVSTLKIQRTERGDSAVYLCASSLNPGQGVDTQYFGPGTRLTVL.

The V call is TRBV16, the J call TRBJ2-1, with 8 bases that match TRBD1. Germline V gene sequence: CDR1 KGHSY, CDR2 FQNENV. V was clipped by 0 bases and J by 6 bases; unmatched bases: 7. CDR3 size: 16 residues. DNA of the CDR3: TGTGCCAGCAGCCAATCCGGGACAGGATTATTCAATGAGCAGTTCTTC. Translated, it gives CASSQSGTGLFNEQFF.

V gene TRBV11-3 combines with J gene TRBJ2-3, with 9 positions matching TRBD1. Germline V gene lookup returns CDR1 SGHNT and CDR2 YENEEA. The V and J ends lost 1 base and 5 bases, in that order; junction bases with no gene match: 1. This CDR3 has 14 residues. The DNA for the CDR3 is TGTGCCAGCAGCTTAGGGGACAGGGAAGATACGCAGTATTTT. Its translation is CASSLGDREDTQYF.

This clone has just one count. The chain has TRBV27 and TRBJ2-3; 7 bases fit TRBD2. The germline V gene encodes CDR1 MNHEY and CDR2 SMNVEV (reference sequence). V was pared by 2 bases and J by 2 bases, with 10 bases of the junction left unmatched. CDR3 size: 17 residues. CDR3 sequence reads: CASSLIRLAENTDTQYF. The CDR3 coding sequence is TGTGCCAGCAGTTTAATTAGGCTAGCGGAAAACACAGATACGCAGTATTTT.

V is TRBV5-5 and J is TRBJ2-2; TRBD1 matches at 7 bases. The germline V gene encodes CDR1 SGHKS and CDR2 YYEKEE (reference sequence). CDR3 size: 14 residues. With V trimmed by 1 base and J by 7 bases, 4 bases remained unmatched. CDR3 DNA: TGTGCCAGCAGCTTGCCTGACAGGGTCGGGGAGCTGTTTTTT. Translated, it gives CASSLPDRVGELFF.

This chain links TRBV2 with TRBJ1-1; D is perhaps TRBD1 (6 bases). CDR3 length: 14 residues. The germline V and J ends were trimmed by 8 bases and 4 bases, with 17 bases remaining between them. Germline values: CDR1 SNHLY, CDR2 FYNNEI. The CDR3, as DNA: TGTGCCAGCGGCGACGGAAGGGGGTTCACTGAAGCTTTCTTT. As protein: CASGDGRGFTEAFF.

The chain recombines TRBV19 with TRBJ2-2, with D possibly being TRBD1 (6 bases). Trimming removed 10 bases at V and 4 bases at J, with 22 bases between. CDR1 and CDR2 (germline): LNHDA, SQIVND (reference sequence). The CDR3 extends over 16 amino acids. As DNA, the CDR3 is TGTGCCACTCGAGGCCAGGGGAGATTGTCCACCGGGGAGCTGTTTTTT. It specifies CATRGQGRLSTGELFF. The whole variable domain, filled in from reference TRBV19 and TRBJ2-2, reads DGGITQSPKYLFRKEGQNVTLSCEQNLNHDAMYWYRQDPGQGLRLIYYSQIVNDFQKGDIAEGYSVSREKKESFPLTVTSAQKNPTAFYLCATRGQGRLSTGELFFGEGSRLTVL.

This clone was seen only a few times. The rearrangement joins TRBV2 to TRBJ2-3, with D maybe TRBD2 (6 bases). Between the trimmed V and J ends, which lost 7 bases and 0 bases, there was a span of 11 bases. Per germline, CDR1 SNHLY and CDR2 FYNNEI. CDR3 length equals 14 residues. The CDR3 reads CASNLAASTDTQYF. CDR3 sequence (DNA): TGTGCCAGCAATTTAGCGGCTAGCACAGATACGCAGTATTTT.

The J gene is TRBJ1-1, the V gene TRBV7-6; D might be TRBD1 (5 bases). Germline CDR1 is SGHVS and CDR2 is FNYEAQ. V lost 5 bases, J lost 5 bases, and 9 bases lay in between. This CDR3 has 12 amino acids. The CDR3 nucleotides are TGTGCCAGCAGCCGAGGGACTACTGAAGCTTTCTTT. This encodes CASSRGTTEAFF.

This chain joins TRBV27 and TRBJ1-2; D is uncertain. V was shortened by 2 bases and J by 4 bases, with 11 bases between the two germline ends. The CDR3 totals 14 residues. Germline-derived CDR1 and CDR2 are MNHEY and SMNVEV (reference sequence). The CDR3 region has the DNA TGTGCCAGCAGTTTAGGCACGTTCGCCTATGGCTACACCTTC. It yields the protein CASSLGTFAYGYTF.

The chain uses TRBV5-6 and TRBJ1-1, with D hard to call. In germline, CDR1 is SGHDT, CDR2 YYEEEE. Trimming left V 1 base short and J 7 bases short, with 5 bases between. The CDR3 is 11 residues long. The CDR3: CASSLSSEAFF. The CDR3 DNA sequence: TGTGCCAGCAGCTTGTCGAGTGAAGCTTTCTTT.

This sequence joins TRBV11-2 and TRBJ2-7; the D gene is possibly TRBD2 (5 bases). Deletions cut 0 bases from V and 5 bases from J, with 17 bases between. Germline assignment: CDR1 SGHAT and CDR2 FQNNGV. The CDR3 covers 16 residues. CDR3 bases: TGTGCCAGCAGCTTAGAGGGAATATGGGAGTGGGACGAGCAGTACTTC. Amino acid sequence: CASSLEGIWEWDEQYF.